The clone carrying this T cell receptor (beta chain) was seen ten or more times. Its antigen is unknown. The sample originates from a study of regulatory T cells in long-lasting Graves disease. As for time point: newly diagnosed GD, antithyroid drugs for less than 3 months. PBMC RNA served as the TCR library source. The patients included were those that came from an endocrinology department in Xi'an, China. Regarding the study as a whole: TRBV28, TRBJ1-2 and TRBJ2-5 emerged as the favored segments in persistent disease.

Researchers made TCR beta libraries by using iRepertoire HTBI primers and running Arm-PCR on CDR3 regions. TCRdb ran MiXCR on the multiplex PCR reads and lists one entry per CDR3 protein. The sample shows about 440,000 distinct CDR3 sequences, about a sixth of them seen only once. The CDR3 runs 13 residues. V was shortened by 6 bases and J by 2 bases, with 11 bases between the two germline ends. CDR1 is MDHEN and CDR2 is SYDVKM in the germline V gene. This sample was shared with a second study, whose subject was T cells in Graves' hyperthyroidism and ophthalmopathy. That study adds: When the TCR CDR3 underwent first-round RT-PCR, the HTBI primer set was used. A model built on 13 V-J features separated ophthalmopathy from stable hyperthyroidism.

This receptor was identified in a woman younger than 35 with Graves disease. Material: peripheral blood mononuclear cells (PBMCs), obtained at new diagnosis, from a patient treated with antithyroid drugs. The V and J genes are TRBV28 and TRBJ2-7; D call uncertain. The CDR3 DNA reads TGTGCCAGCAGAAAGGAGAGCCCCTACGAGCAGTACTTC. Translating it yields CASRKESPYEQYF.